The 7 T cell receptor beta chains reported below all come from one sample, sequenced in a study of T cell responses to AZD1222 COVID-19 vaccine. Generated by immunoSEQ multiplex PCR, the TCRdb table keeps only in-frame clones and is missing some. The sample lists 150,000 to 200,000 clones, under 95% occurring once. Material: peripheral blood, obtained on day 0 of AZD1222 vaccination. These receptors all stem from an adult in good health.

The V call is TRBV2, the J call TRBJ1-3; a weak D match, TRBD1 (5 bases). The CDR3 covers 15 residues. V was cut by 4 bases and J by 1 base, with 11 bases left in between. The germline CDR1 and CDR2 sequences are SNHLY and FYNNEI. The CDR3 coding sequence is TGTGCCAGCAGTGCGTCCGGGGGTTCTGGAAACACCATATATTTT. Protein sequence: CASSASGGSGNTIYF.

The CDR3 is CASSSTGRGLRDTEAFF. CDR3 nucleotide sequence: TGTGCCAGTAGTTCGACGGGCAGGGGGCTCAGGGACACTGAAGCTTTCTTT. The chain carries TRBV19 and TRBJ1-1; 8 positions match TRBD1. Germline trimming cut 5 bases from V and 3 bases from J; bases unmatched to any gene: 14. The CDR3 totals 17 residues. Germline CDR1 reads LNHDA; CDR2 reads SQIVND (reference sequence). Full variable domain (outside the CDR3, taken from reference TRBV19 and TRBJ1-1): DGGITQSPKYLFRKEGQNVTLSCEQNLNHDAMYWYRQDPGQGLRLIYYSQIVNDFQKGDIAEGYSVSREKKESFPLTVTSAQKNPTAFYLCASSSTGRGLRDTEAFFGQGTRLTVV.

The chain joins TRBV19 to TRBJ2-6, with D perhaps matching TRBD2 (6 bases). This CDR3 is built from 20 residues. Trimming cost V 3 bases and J 0 bases, with 21 bases left between them. Germline-derived CDR1 and CDR2 are LNHDA and SQIVND (reference sequence). The CDR3, as DNA: TGTGCCAGTAGTATTGGGTGGCGGGGACGGAAGAGCTCTGGGGCCAACGTCCTGACTTTC. This codes for CASSIGWRGRKSSGANVLTF. Variable domain in full (rest from reference TRBV19 and TRBJ2-6): DGGITQSPKYLFRKEGQNVTLSCEQNLNHDAMYWYRQDPGQGLRLIYYSQIVNDFQKGDIAEGYSVSREKKESFPLTVTSAQKNPTAFYLCASSIGWRGRKSSGANVLTFGAGSRLTVL.

The J gene is TRBJ2-7, the V gene TRBV18; the D is unclear. The CDR3 contains 15 residues. V was trimmed by 5 bases and J by 9 bases, leaving 23 bases between them. The germline gives CDR1 KGHSH, CDR2 LQKENI. CDR3 in amino acids: CASSSSVVGHGVQYF. The DNA for the CDR3 is TGTGCCAGCTCATCCTCCGTTGTGGGCCATGGTGTGCAGTACTTC. The full variable domain, completed using reference TRBV18 and TRBJ2-7, is NAGVMQNPRHLVRRRGQEARLRCSPMKGHSHVYWYRQLPEEGLKFMVYLQKENIIDESGMPKERFSAEFPKEGPSILRIQQVVRGDSAAYFCASSSSVVGHGVQYFGPGTRLTVT.

This chain joins TRBV6-5 and TRBJ1-5; no definite D call. V was trimmed by 2 bases and J by 4 bases, leaving 12 bases between them. The germline V gene encodes CDR1 MNHEY and CDR2 SVGAGI. This CDR3 is built from 15 residues. CDR3 bases: TGTGCCAGCAGTTACCGGCCGGGTAGAAATCAGCCCCAGCATTTT. Translating gives CASSYRPGRNQPQHF.

J is TRBJ1-2 and V is TRBV4-1, with D unclear. Trimming cost V 2 bases and J 4 bases, with 8 bases left between them. The CDR3 consists of 13 residues. Germline V gene data show CDR1 as MGHRA and CDR2 as YSYEKL. As DNA, the CDR3 is TGCGCCAGCAGCCAAAATACGGGCTATGGCTACACCTTC. This sequence encodes CASSQNTGYGYTF.

In DNA, the CDR3 is TGCAGCGCCTCAGGGGGCTACACTGAAGCTTTCTTT. This sequence encodes CSASGGYTEAFF. The chain is built from TRBV29-1 and TRBJ1-1; TRBD1 matches at 8 bases. CDR1 is SQVTM, CDR2 ANQGSEA, per germline. V shed 7 bases and J 3 bases; nucleotides not matched to a gene: 4. The CDR3 sequence is 12 residues long.